The T cell receptor beta chain described here comes from a study of cytomegalovirus exposure and HLA in healthy donors. For the study at large: Out of 150 million to 200 million T cells, an earlier analysis found about 120 million unique TCR beta sequences in total.

V shed 10 bases, J shed 1 base, and the junction held 3 bases outside the gene matches. The CDR3 runs 13 residues. Germline CDR1 and CDR2: ENHRY and SYGVKD. The study ran its PCR with 60 Vbeta and 13 Jbeta primers. Clones were read by immunoSEQ multiplex PCR, and TCRdb kept only the in-frame ones, dropping some. Of about 170,000 clones listed, about 65% are singletons. The sample was PBMCs. This TCR derives from a man between 35 and 55 years old in good health and CMV-seropositive. The rearrangement uses TRBV10-3 and TRBJ2-3; 9 nucleotides match TRBD2. The CDR3 protein is CATIAGGTDTQYF. The CDR3 DNA follows: TGTGCCACAATAGCGGGGGGCACAGATACGCAGTATTTT.